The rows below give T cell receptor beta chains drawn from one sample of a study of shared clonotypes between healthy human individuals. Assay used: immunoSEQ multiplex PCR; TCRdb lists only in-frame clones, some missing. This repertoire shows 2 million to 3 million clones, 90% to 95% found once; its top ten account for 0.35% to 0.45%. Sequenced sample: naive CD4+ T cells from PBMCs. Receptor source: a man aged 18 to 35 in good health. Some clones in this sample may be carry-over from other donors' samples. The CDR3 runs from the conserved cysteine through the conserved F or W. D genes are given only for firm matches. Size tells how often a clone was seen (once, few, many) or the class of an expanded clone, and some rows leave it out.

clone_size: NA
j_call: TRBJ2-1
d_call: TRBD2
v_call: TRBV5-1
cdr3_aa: CASYLSGTTYNEQFF
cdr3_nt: TGCGCCAGCTACCTTAGCGGGACTACCTACAATGAGCAGTTCTTC

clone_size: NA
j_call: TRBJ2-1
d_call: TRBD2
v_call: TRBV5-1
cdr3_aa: CASSPRTSGNYEQFF
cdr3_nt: TGCGCCAGCAGCCCCCGGACTAGCGGGAACTATGAGCAGTTCTTC

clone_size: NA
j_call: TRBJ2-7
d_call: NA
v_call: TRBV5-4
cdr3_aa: CASSLDWGEQYF
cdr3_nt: TGTGCCAGCAGCTTGGACTGGGGCGAGCAGTACTTC

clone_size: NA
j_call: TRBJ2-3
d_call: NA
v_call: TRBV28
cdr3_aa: CASSGTGGPTDTQYF
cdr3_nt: TGTGCCAGCAGTGGAACCGGGGGGCCCACAGATACGCAGTATTTT

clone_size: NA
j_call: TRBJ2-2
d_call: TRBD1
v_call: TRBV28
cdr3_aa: CASSRQDRGPTGELFF
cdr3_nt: TGTGCCAGCAGCCGCCAGGACAGGGGACCCACCGGGGAGCTGTTTTTT

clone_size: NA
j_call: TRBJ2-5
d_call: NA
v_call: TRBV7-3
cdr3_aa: CASSFDSEETQYF
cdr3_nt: TGTGCCAGCAGCTTCGATTCCGAAGAGACCCAGTACTTC

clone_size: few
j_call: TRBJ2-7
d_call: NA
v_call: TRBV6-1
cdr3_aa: CASRNSVPNEQYF
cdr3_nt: TGTGCCAGCAGGAACAGCGTTCCCAACGAGCAGTACTTC

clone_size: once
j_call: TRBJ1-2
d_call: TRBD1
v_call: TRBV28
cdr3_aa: CASISGTGRGGYTF
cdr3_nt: TGTGCCAGCATTTCAGGGACAGGCCGGGGCGGCTACACCTTC

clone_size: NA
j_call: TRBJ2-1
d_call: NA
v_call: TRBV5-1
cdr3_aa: CASSFSFSSYNEQFF
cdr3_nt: TGCGCCAGCAGCTTTTCGTTCAGCTCCTACAATGAGCAGTTCTTC

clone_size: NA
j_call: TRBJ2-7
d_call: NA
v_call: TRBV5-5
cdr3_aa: CASSSGPSRVYEQYF
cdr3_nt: TGTGCCAGCAGCTCTGGACCTTCTAGAGTCTACGAGCAGTACTTC

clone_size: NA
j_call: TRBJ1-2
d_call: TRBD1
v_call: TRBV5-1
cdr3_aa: CASSEGQGTNYGYTF
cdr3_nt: TGCGCCAGCAGTGAGGGACAGGGTACTAACTATGGCTACACCTTC

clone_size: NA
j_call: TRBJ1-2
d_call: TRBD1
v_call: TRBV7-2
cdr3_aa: CASTPTGEDGYTF
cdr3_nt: TGTGCCAGCACCCCGACAGGGGAAGATGGCTACACCTTC

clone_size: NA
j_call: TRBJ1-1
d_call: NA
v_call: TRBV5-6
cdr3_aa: CASSSWGVFTEAFF
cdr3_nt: TGTGCCAGCAGCTCATGGGGGGTTTTCACTGAAGCTTTCTTT

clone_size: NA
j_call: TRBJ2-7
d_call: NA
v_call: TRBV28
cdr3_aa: CASKVHRDYEQYF
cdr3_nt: TGTGCCAGCAAGGTACATAGGGATTACGAGCAGTACTTC

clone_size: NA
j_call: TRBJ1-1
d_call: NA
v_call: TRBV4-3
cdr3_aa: CASRPDTWNTEAFF
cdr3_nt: TGCGCCAGCAGACCGGACACCTGGAACACTGAAGCTTTCTTT